The 20 T cell receptor beta chains below come from one sample, sequenced in a study of CD8 T cells in Susac syndrome. With random hexamers, reverse transcription was performed on about 0.5 to 1 ug of RNA. TCRdb itself ran the immunoSEQ multiplex PCR reads through MiXCR, one entry per CDR3 protein. The table has 150,000 to 200,000 distinct CDR3 sequences, approximately 93% seen once. The sample was CD4+ T cells from PBMCs. The source of these receptors is a human donor with multiple sclerosis.

In its sample, this clonotype was seen once. The rearrangement joins TRBV5-6 to TRBJ1-1, with unresolved D. V gave up 0 bases and J gave up 3 bases, with 9 bases separating them. Germline values: CDR1 SGHDT, CDR2 YYEEEE. This CDR3 is built from 14 residues. The CDR3 coding sequence is TGTGCCAGCAGCTTGGGATTCCGTGACACTGAAGCTTTCTTT. Translating gives CASSLGFRDTEAFF.

The CDR3 sequence: CASSEDVGSNEQFF. Here the CDR3 DNA reads TGCGCCAGCAGTGAGGATGTAGGGAGCAATGAGCAGTTCTTC. This chain uses TRBV10-1 with TRBJ2-1; TRBD2 is a possible D gene (5 bases). The germline CDR1 and CDR2 sequences are WNHNN and SYGVQD (reference sequence). Trimming stripped 2 bases from V and 6 bases from J, with 11 bases between. This CDR3 spans 14 amino acids.

The chain has TRBV29-1 and TRBJ1-1, with D hard to call. Trimming took 4 bases from V and 3 from J, leaving 9 bases between them. The CDR3 is 12 residues long. Germline V gene data show CDR1 as SQVTM and CDR2 as ANQGSEA. The CDR3 DNA reads TGCAGCGTTGTTGTCCAGCACACTGAAGCTTTCTTT. The encoded protein is CSVVVQHTEAFF.

The chain has TRBV27 and TRBJ1-1; 8 nucleotides align to TRBD1. Germline assignment: CDR1 MNHEY and CDR2 SMNVEV (reference sequence). The CDR3 has 13 residues. V shed 7 bases and J 5 bases; nucleotides not matched to a gene: 6. The CDR3 is CASIRQGSTEAFF. Here the CDR3 DNA reads TGTGCCAGCATAAGACAGGGGAGTACTGAAGCTTTCTTT.

This clonotype was recorded only once. The chain links TRBV30 to TRBJ1-6; TRBD1 aligns across 7 bases. CDR3 length: 15 residues. Germline trimming cut 1 base from V and 1 base from J; bases unmatched to any gene: 1. Germline values: CDR1 GTSNPN, CDR2 SVGIG (reference sequence). CDR3 protein: CAWSGQGSYNSPLHF. Here the CDR3 DNA reads TGTGCCTGGAGTGGACAGGGTTCCTATAATTCACCCCTCCACTTT.

The V call is TRBV28, the J call TRBJ2-5; D not certain. The V gene lost 6 bases and the J gene lost 1 base, with 12 bases spanning the gap. Germline CDR1 reads MDHEN; CDR2 reads SYDVKM. This CDR3 contains 14 residues. CDR3: CASSSPRFQETQYF. The CDR3 coding sequence is TGTGCCAGCAGCTCCCCCAGGTTCCAAGAGACCCAGTACTTC.

In DNA, the CDR3 is TGTGCCAGCAGTAAGCGAAACAGGGACACAGGCGGAAACACCATATATTTT. Its protein is CASSKRNRDTGGNTIYF. The J gene is TRBJ1-3, the V gene TRBV2; D is perhaps TRBD1 (6 bases). V shed 5 bases and J shed 4 bases, with 21 bases lying between them. In germline, CDR1 is SNHLY, CDR2 FYNNEI. The CDR3 consists of 17 residues.

The rearrangement uses TRBV10-2 and TRBJ1-1; D remains unclear. Trimming left V 8 bases short and J 3 bases short, with 10 bases between. The CDR3 runs to 12 residues. Per the germline V gene, CDR1 is WSHSY and CDR2 is SAAADI. The CDR3 DNA sequence: TGCGCCAGCCGTATAGGAGACACTGAAGCTTTCTTT. As protein: CASRIGDTEAFF.

The chain couples TRBV30 to TRBJ2-7; D is undetermined. The CDR3 has 18 residues. The V gene lost 0 bases and the J gene lost 2 bases, with 23 bases spanning the gap. Germline V lookup: CDR1 GTSNPN, CDR2 SVGIG (reference sequence). DNA of the CDR3: TGTGCCTGGAGTGTACGGAGTGGCTGGGGAACTTCAACCTACGAGCAGTACTTC. Encoded protein: CAWSVRSGWGTSTYEQYF. The full variable domain, in which reference TRBV30 and TRBJ2-7 provide the parts outside the CDR3, is SQTIHQWPATLVQPVGSPLSLECTVEGTSNPNLYWYRQAAGRGLQLLFYSVGIGQISSEVPQNLSASRPQDRQFILSSKKLLLSDSGFYLCAWSVRSGWGTSTYEQYFGPGTRLTVT.

The chain has TRBV9 and TRBJ1-1; no clear D gene. V lost 0 bases to trimming and J lost 8 bases, with 14 bases between them. The CDR3 loop spans 14 amino acids. CDR1 is SGDLS, CDR2 YYNGEE, per germline. CDR3 protein: CASSVGGGRTEAFF. CDR3 bases: TGTGCCAGCAGCGTAGGGGGTGGCAGAACAGAAGCTTTCTTT.

V and J are TRBV20-1 and TRBJ2-5, with TRBD2 matching over 9 bases. The V and J ends lost 6 bases and 5 bases, in that order; junction bases with no gene match: 10. This CDR3 region has 14 residues. The germline gives CDR1 DFQATT, CDR2 SNEGSKA (reference sequence). CDR3 DNA sequence: TGCAGTGCCATTTCTAGCGGGGTCCGCGAGACCCAGTACTTC. Translated: CSAISSGVRETQYF.

The chain is built from TRBV7-9 and TRBJ2-2; tentatively, D is TRBD1 or TRBD2 (5 bases each). The germline V gene encodes CDR1 SEHNR and CDR2 FQNEAQ (reference sequence). The CDR3 length is 14 residues. V was clipped by 9 bases and J by 4 bases, with 15 bases between them. The DNA for the CDR3 is TGTGCCAGTTACACCGGGGCCCCCACCGGGGAGCTGTTTTTT. It encodes CASYTGAPTGELFF.

Notes on this clonotype: No DNA is shown, since the ends of the CDR3 on it are uncertain; the CDR3 is the one TCRdb lists. This sequence joins TRBV2 and TRBJ1-2. The CDR3 length equals 11 residues, ends included. Germline CDR1 reads SNHLY; CDR2 reads FYNNEI. CDR3 amino acids: CASSGVGSGAF.

The chain is built from TRBV28 and TRBJ1-5, with D possibly being TRBD1 (6 bases). V was shortened by 3 bases and J by 6 bases, with 15 bases between the two germline ends. The CDR3 runs 15 residues. CDR1 is MDHEN and CDR2 is SYDVKM in the germline V gene. The CDR3: CASSLRRQAFQPQHF. The DNA of the CDR3 is TGTGCCAGCAGTTTGAGGAGACAGGCCTTTCAGCCCCAGCATTTT.

The V gene is TRBV27, the J gene TRBJ1-2; D remains ambiguous. Trimming removed 3 bases from V and 3 bases from J, with 11 bases in between. The CDR3 has 14 residues. Germline V gene data show CDR1 as MNHEY and CDR2 as SMNVEV (reference sequence). CDR3 loop: CASSFRGSDYGYTF. The CDR3 region has the DNA TGTGCCAGCAGTTTTCGTGGGTCAGACTATGGCTACACCTTC.

CDR3 sequence: CASRGTYNEQFF. CDR3 sequence (DNA): TGTGCCAGCAGGGGGACCTACAATGAGCAGTTCTTC. The rearrangement links TRBV6-5 to TRBJ2-1; D ambiguous. Deletions cut 6 bases from V and 2 bases from J, with 5 bases between. The CDR3 runs to 12 residues. CDR1 and CDR2 (germline): MNHEY, SVGAGI.

The chain combines TRBV10-3 with TRBJ1-2; D not certain. The ends were cut back, 4 bases at V and 12 bases at J, with 18 bases in the middle. This CDR3 comprises 13 residues. Germline values: CDR1 ENHRY, CDR2 SYGVKD. The CDR3 DNA reads as TGTGCCATCAGTGGTACCTTGGCGCCGTCGGACACCTTC. This translates into CAISGTLAPSDTF.

This rearrangement joins TRBV20-1 to TRBJ2-7, with TRBD2 matching over 10 bases. The length of the CDR3 is 15 residues. In germline, CDR1 is DFQATT, CDR2 SNEGSKA (reference sequence). The J segment lost 2 bases and the V segment lost 3 bases, leaving 7 bases of the junction unmatched. CDR3 sequence reads: CSASLGTSDTYEQYF. CDR3 in DNA: TGCAGTGCTAGCCTGGGGACTAGCGACACCTACGAGCAGTACTTC.

This clonotype was picked up a small number of times. In DNA form, the CDR3 reads TGTGCCAGCAGTTACCTTATAGCGGGAGGGCCGAATACGCAGTATTTT. Protein sequence: CASSYLIAGGPNTQYF. The J gene is TRBJ2-3, the V gene TRBV6-2 or TRBV6-3; 11 bases align to TRBD2. The CDR3 totals 16 residues. The V and J ends lost 2 bases and 7 bases, in that order; junction bases with no gene match: 8. Germline values: CDR1 MNHEY, CDR2 SVGEGT.

The chain couples TRBV6-5 to TRBJ1-1; TRBD1 is a possible D gene (5 bases). The length of the CDR3 is 13 residues. The V and J ends lost 6 bases and 5 bases respectively, with 13 bases between them. Germline loops: CDR1 MNHEY, CDR2 SVGAGI. This CDR3 is CASSPPGRTEAFF. The CDR3 nucleotides read TGTGCCAGCAGCCCCCCGGGACGGACTGAAGCTTTCTTT.